These 12 T cell receptor beta chains were sequenced from one sample in a study of T cell repertoires in cytomegalovirus infection. TCRdb redid the calling of the reads with MiXCR, one entry per CDR3 protein. The sample lists approximately 550,000 distinct CDR3 sequences, about 17% occurring once. Sequences were obtained from CD8+ T cells from PBMCs. The receptors were sampled from a human donor in good health (CMV status not recorded). Some clones in this sample may be carry-over from other donors' samples.

The chain uses TRBV20-1 and TRBJ2-7, with 8 bases aligning to TRBD1. Germline loops: CDR1 DFQATT, CDR2 SNEGSKA (reference sequence). CDR3 length equals 13 residues. Germline trimming cut 6 bases from V and 4 bases from J; bases unmatched to any gene: 8. CDR3 amino acids: CSAKTGEGYEQYF. Written as DNA, the CDR3 is TGCAGTGCCAAGACAGGGGAAGGTTACGAGCAGTACTTC.

This clonotype was detected only a few times. The CDR3 DNA reads as TGTGCTAGTGGCTCAGGGGGGGGGGTTTACGAGCAGTACTTC. This codes for CASGSGGGVYEQYF. The rearrangement links TRBV12-5 to TRBJ2-7; D is perhaps TRBD1 or TRBD2 (7 bases each). This CDR3 has 14 amino acids. V was pared by 6 bases and J by 4 bases, with 16 bases between. Germline-derived CDR1 and CDR2 are LGHNT and FRNRAP.

In this sample, this clonotype turned up once. This chain links TRBV6-5 with TRBJ2-2; D may be TRBD1 or TRBD2 (5 bases each). Germline V lookup: CDR1 MNHEY, CDR2 SVGAGI. The CDR3 consists of 15 residues. V dropped 0 bases and J dropped 8 bases, with 13 bases sitting between them. The CDR3 region has the DNA TGTGCCAGCAGTTACTCGAGAGGGGCAAGGGGGGAGCTGTTTTTT. Its translation: CASSYSRGARGELFF.

A few counts support this clonotype. The gene calls are TRBV9 and TRBJ2-3, with D possibly matching TRBD2 (5 bases). CDR1 is SGDLS and CDR2 is YYNGEE in the germline V gene. This CDR3 comprises 15 residues. With 0 bases removed from V and 0 bases from J, the gap between germline ends came to 8 bases. The CDR3, as DNA: TGTGCCAGCAGCGTAGACGGGGATAGCACAGATACGCAGTATTTT. It codes for CASSVDGDSTDTQYF.

The chain links TRBV27 to TRBJ1-5, with D perhaps TRBD1 (5 bases). The CDR3 is 14 amino acids. Looked up from germline, CDR1 is MNHEY and CDR2 is SMNVEV (reference sequence). Trimming shortened V by 5 bases and J by 3 bases, and 11 bases separated the two germline ends. CDR3 bases: TGTGCCAGCAGTCCAAAGGGGTACAATCAGCCCCAGCATTTT. This codes for CASSPKGYNQPQHF.

Notes on this clonotype: Germline is not matched at one junction end, which may reflect a read error. The CDR3 is CASSSPTGRAYEQHF. CDR3 in DNA: TGTGCCAGCAGCTCACCGACAGGTCGGGCATACGAGCAGCACTTC. V is TRBV7-9 and J is TRBJ2-7; possible D gene TRBD1, 6 bases. The length of the CDR3 is 15 residues. From germline, CDR1 is SEHNR and CDR2 FQNEAQ (reference sequence).

This clonotype was seen many times. The rearrangement uses TRBV19 and TRBJ1-4, with a weak D call TRBD1 (6 bases). V dropped 3 bases and J dropped 12 bases, with 17 bases sitting between them. The CDR3 totals 14 residues. Germline-derived CDR1 and CDR2 are LNHDA and SQIVND (reference sequence). The CDR3 is CASSMLPGGGELFF. CDR3 DNA: TGTGCCAGTAGTATGCTCCCGGGAGGGGGTGAACTGTTTTTT.

Note on this clonotype: A much larger clone differs from this one at a single base, so this may be a read error. The V call is TRBV2, the J call TRBJ2-3; TRBD1 is a possible D gene (6 bases). CDR3 length equals 12 residues. V dropped 7 bases and J dropped 2 bases, with 7 bases sitting between them. CDR1 and CDR2 from the germline V gene are SNHLY and FYNNEI. The chain's CDR3 is CASNRATDTQYF. DNA of the CDR3: TGTGCCAGCAACAGGGCCACAGATACGCAGTATTTT. The whole variable domain, remainder taken from reference TRBV2 and TRBJ2-3, is EPEVTQTPSHQVTQMGQEVILRCVPISNHLYFYWYRQILGQKVEFLVSFYNNEISEKSEIFDDQFSVERPDGSNFTLKIRSTKLEDSAMYFCASNRATDTQYFGPGTRLTVL.

This clonotype has a count of ten or more. The chain recombines TRBV12-3 or TRBV12-4 with TRBJ2-1, with D tentatively TRBD2 (5 bases). Trimming removed 5 bases from V and 7 bases from J, with 9 bases in between. This CDR3 contains 12 residues. This chain's CDR3 is CASSLEENEQFF. The DNA of the CDR3 is TGTGCCAGCAGTCTGGAGGAAAATGAGCAGTTCTTC.

This chain links TRBV2 with TRBJ2-7; D is uncertain. Trimming cost V 6 bases and J 4 bases, with 16 bases left between them. The CDR3 consists of 14 residues. Germline-derived CDR1 and CDR2 are SNHLY and FYNNEI. The CDR3 spells CASRTAGINYEQYF. CDR3 DNA: TGTGCCAGCAGGACCGCTGGGATTAATTACGAGCAGTACTTC.

The sample holds many counts of this clonotype. The chain links TRBV7-2 to TRBJ2-1; TRBD1 or TRBD2 may be the D gene (5 bases each). CDR3 length equals 10 residues. V was clipped by 3 bases and J by 11 bases, with 5 bases between them. The V gene's germline CDR1 is SGHTA and CDR2 FQGNSA. The CDR3 loop reads CASSLGQQFF. In nucleotides, the CDR3 is TGTGCCAGCAGCTTGGGACAGCAGTTCTTC.

This clonotype was seen a few times. The V and J genes are TRBV9 and TRBJ1-3; D is uncertain. The CDR3 is made up of 16 amino acids. V shed 3 bases and J shed 3 bases, with 16 bases lying between them. The germline gives CDR1 SGDLS, CDR2 YYNGEE. CDR3 DNA: TGTGCCAGCAGCGGGTCGCAGACCTCTCTTGGAAACACCATATATTTT. Amino acid sequence: CASSGSQTSLGNTIYF.